This entry lists 13 T cell receptor beta chains sequenced from one sample in a study of T cell responses to AZD1222 COVID-19 vaccine. Some clones are missing from TCRdb's copy, which holds only in-frame ones; the method was immunoSEQ multiplex PCR. There are about 130,000 clones in the sample; 92% occur only once, and under 2% lies in the top ten. The specimen was peripheral blood, collected on day 0 of AZD1222 vaccination. These receptors originate from an adult in good health.

The genes are TRBV7-2 and TRBJ1-1; unclear D gene. The CDR3 contains 11 residues. The V and J ends lost 5 bases and 10 bases respectively, with 11 bases between them. The germline gives CDR1 SGHTA, CDR2 FQGNSA. The CDR3 DNA is TGTGCCAGCAGCGCAGAGGACTCAGCTTTCTTT. This codes for CASSAEDSAFF.

The chain joins TRBV4-1 to TRBJ1-5; 7 bases are a match to TRBD1. The junction had 3 bases not matched to a gene; V was cut back by 1 base and J by 0 bases. The CDR3 contains 16 residues. Germline loops: CDR1 MGHRA, CDR2 YSYEKL. The CDR3 loop reads CASSQGTGYSNQPQHF. CDR3 nucleotide sequence: TGCGCCAGCAGCCAAGGGACAGGTTATAGCAATCAGCCCCAGCATTTT.

The chain employs TRBV27 and TRBJ1-5, with D possibly being TRBD1 (5 bases). V lost 2 bases to trimming and J lost 9 bases, with 17 bases between them. There are 15 residues in the CDR3. Germline loops: CDR1 MNHEY, CDR2 SMNVEV (reference sequence). The CDR3 bases are TGTGCCAGCAGTTTAGATGGGACGGGCCGATCGCCCCAGCATTTT. Protein sequence: CASSLDGTGRSPQHF.

This clone has just one count. The chain has TRBV5-4 and TRBJ1-2; 8 bases agree with TRBD1. The CDR3 length is 12 residues. CDR1 is SGHNT and CDR2 is YYREEE in the germline V gene (reference sequence). Trimming removed 5 bases from V and 8 bases from J; junction bases left unmatched: 5. The CDR3 loop reads CASRSDRGGYTF. The CDR3 DNA sequence: TGTGCCAGCAGGTCCGACAGGGGAGGCTACACCTTC.

The chain combines TRBV12-3 or TRBV12-4 with TRBJ2-7; a weak D match, TRBD1 (6 bases). V dropped 7 bases and J dropped 0 bases, with 10 bases sitting between them. The CDR3 runs to 13 residues. The CDR3 nucleotides read TGTGCCAGCAACGAGGGGGACTCCTACGAGCAGTACTTC. It codes for CASNEGDSYEQYF.

V and J are TRBV7-2 and TRBJ2-2; D unclear. The CDR3 spans 13 residues. Germline V CDR1 and CDR2: SGHTA, FQGNSA. V lost 7 bases, J lost 8 bases, and 14 bases lay in between. The CDR3 nucleotides read TGTGCCAGCATACAGTCCACCAGGGGGGAGCTGTTTTTT. This codes for CASIQSTRGELFF.

The CDR3 DNA follows: TGTGCCAGCAGTTCCCCTCGGACAGGGTTAGGCACTGAAGCTTTCTTT. Amino acids: CASSSPRTGLGTEAFF. The chain recombines TRBV6-2 or TRBV6-3 with TRBJ1-1; 8 positions agree with TRBD1. The V gene's germline CDR1 is MNHEY and CDR2 SVGEGT. The V segment lost 4 bases and the J segment 4 bases; nucleotides outside the gene matches: 11. The CDR3 extends over 16 amino acids.

This clone is a singleton in its sample. This sequence joins TRBV4-3 and TRBJ1-2, with D tentatively TRBD1 (5 bases). This CDR3 spans 15 amino acids. Trimming cost V 1 base and J 1 base, with 10 bases left between them. In germline, CDR1 is LGHNA, CDR2 YSLEER. The chain's CDR3 is CASSQATAHNYGYTF. The CDR3 DNA sequence: TGCGCCAGCAGCCAAGCGACAGCGCATAACTATGGCTACACCTTC.

The V gene is TRBV18, the J gene TRBJ2-7; D is uncertain. The CDR3 loop spans 13 amino acids. V was pared by 3 bases and J by 6 bases, with 12 bases between. Germline CDR1 and CDR2: KGHSH and LQKENI. CDR3 nucleotides: TGTGCCAGCTCACCGAGTCCGGGTGCCGAGCAGTACTTC. As protein: CASSPSPGAEQYF.

The V call is TRBV6-7, the J call TRBJ2-7, with D perhaps given as TRBD1 or TRBD2 (7 bases each). TRBV6-7 is filed as an ORF, its function uncertain. This CDR3 is built from 16 residues. The V and J ends lost 6 bases and 3 bases respectively, with 21 bases between them. CDR3 sequence (DNA): TGTGCCAGCAGCCAAATGGCAGGGGGGGTGGACTACGAGCAGTACTTC. This sequence encodes CASSQMAGGVDYEQYF.

The chain recombines TRBV9 with TRBJ2-5, with D unclear. The CDR3 contains 15 residues. Germline V gene data show CDR1 as SGDLS and CDR2 as YYNGEE. Between the trimmed V and J ends, which lost 3 bases and 5 bases, there was a span of 17 bases. This CDR3 is CASSAQQGYGETQYF. CDR3 in DNA: TGTGCCAGCAGCGCCCAGCAAGGGTACGGGGAGACCCAGTACTTC.

This sequence joins TRBV4-1 and TRBJ1-2, with no clear D. Germline values: CDR1 MGHRA, CDR2 YSYEKL. The CDR3 extends over 15 amino acids. V gave up 4 bases and J gave up 4 bases, with 16 bases separating them. CDR3 residues: CASSPAETLGYGYTF. In DNA form, the CDR3 reads TGCGCCAGCAGCCCGGCTGAAACCCTGGGCTATGGCTACACCTTC.

This chain uses TRBV27 with TRBJ2-5, with TRBD1 as a possible D gene (6 bases). Looked up from germline, CDR1 is MNHEY and CDR2 is SMNVEV (reference sequence). The V end lost 9 bases, the J end lost 3 bases, and 35 bases lay between the germline ends. The CDR3 loop spans 20 amino acids. CDR3 amino acids: CARVGLRDTDSEKHKETQYF. In DNA form, the CDR3 reads TGTGCCAGAGTGGGGCTCCGGGACACTGATTCCGAAAAACATAAAGAGACCCAGTACTTC.